This note documents a single T cell receptor beta chain sequence. This sample is part of a study of blood T cell repertoires in COVID-19. Study-level information: Researchers got acute and convalescent COVID-19 samples from the United States, Italy and Spain. The cDNA or gDNA used as material had been derived from T cells, B-cell-depleted T cells, or PBMCs.

V lost 1 base and J 6 bases, leaving 12 bases between the germline ends. The length of the CDR3 is 15 residues. Germline CDR1 reads SGHVS; CDR2 reads FQNEAQ. Methods used by the authors: Cell counts per sample came from amplifying reference gene primers. Generated by immunoSEQ multiplex PCR, the TCRdb table keeps only in-frame clones and is missing some. V, J and clone size derive from that table, while D and trimming were established from the DNA sequence. The repertoire consists of 70,000 or so clones, with almost 80% occurring once and the leading ten covering about 15%. This receptor was identified in a man aged 60 to 75 with acute or convalescent COVID-19. The rearrangement uses TRBV7-8 and TRBJ2-2; D unresolved. The sample comprised peripheral blood. CDR3 region: CASSLEPGRPGELFF. CDR3 coding DNA: TGTGCCAGCAGCTTAGAGCCGGGTAGGCCCGGGGAGCTGTTTTTT.